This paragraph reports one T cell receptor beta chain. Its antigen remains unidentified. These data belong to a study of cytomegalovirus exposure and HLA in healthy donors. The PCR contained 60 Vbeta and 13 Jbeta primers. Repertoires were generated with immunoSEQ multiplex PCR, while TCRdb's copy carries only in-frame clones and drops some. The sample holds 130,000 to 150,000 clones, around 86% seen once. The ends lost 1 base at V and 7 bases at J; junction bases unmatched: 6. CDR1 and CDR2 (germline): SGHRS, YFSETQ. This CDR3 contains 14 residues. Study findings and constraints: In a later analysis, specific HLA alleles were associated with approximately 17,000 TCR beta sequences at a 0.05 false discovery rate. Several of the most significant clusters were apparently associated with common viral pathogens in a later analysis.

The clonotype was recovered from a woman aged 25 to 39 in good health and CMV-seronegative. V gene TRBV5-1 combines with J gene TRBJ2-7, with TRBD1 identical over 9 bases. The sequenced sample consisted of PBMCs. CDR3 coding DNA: TGCGCCAGCAGCTTGACACAGGGGGCGGGAGAGCAGTACTTC. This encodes CASSLTQGAGEQYF.